This T cell receptor (beta chain) was sequenced in a study of blood T cell repertoires in COVID-19. In the study overall: Specimens from acute and convalescent COVID-19 originated in the United States, Italy and Spain. Nucleic acid was either cDNA or gDNA, and it came from T cells, B-cell-depleted T cells, or PBMCs.

The CDR3 sequence is 13 residues long. The germline V and J ends were trimmed by 2 bases and 7 bases, with 11 bases remaining between them. Germline V gene sequence: CDR1 LGHDT, CDR2 YNNKEL (reference sequence). Authors' processing steps: The assay estimated nucleated cells by amplifying reference gene primers. Sequencing used immunoSEQ multiplex PCR; TCRdb keeps in-frame clones, though not all of them. That table supplies the V and J calls and clone size; D and trimming were determined from the DNA. This sample has some 100,000 clones, with around 83% found just once. Sequenced sample: peripheral blood. The chain has TRBV3-1 (or the pseudogene TRBV3-2) and TRBJ1-2; D is possibly TRBD1 (6 bases). The sequence derives from a woman of 80 years or more with active or convalescent COVID-19. The CDR3 DNA sequence: TGTGCCAGCAGCCAACTACAGGGTTCTGGCTACACCTTC. This codes for CASSQLQGSGYTF.